This T cell receptor (beta chain) was obtained from a study of shared clonotypes between healthy human individuals. Overall study findings and caveats: Blood was the only sampled material, and tissue repertoires likely differ.

A CD45RA+ naive subset and a CD45RA-negative memory subset were split from CD4+ cells. Germline CDR1 is SGHRS and CDR2 is YFSETQ. The CDR3 length is 14 residues. Trimming removed 0 bases from V and 5 bases from J, with 10 bases in between. On this clone: Its antigen remains unknown. At the DNA level, this CDR3 is encoded by other sequences in the same sample as well.

It was across several immunoSEQ plates that each subset's genomic DNA was evenly split. TCRdb keeps only in-frame clones here, not all; method: immunoSEQ multiplex PCR. There are some 2.1 million clones in the sample; 90% to 95% occur only once, and more than 0.1% lies in the top ten. The chain recombines TRBV5-1 with TRBJ2-3, with a tentative D call TRBD2 (5 bases). This clonotype originated in a man younger than 35 in good health. Sequences were obtained from naive CD4+ T cells sorted from blood. Subset of the sample: CD45RA+ positively selected. Written as DNA, the CDR3 is TGCGCCAGCAGCTTGGCGTTGGGAGAAGATACGCAGTATTTT. Residues: CASSLALGEDTQYF.